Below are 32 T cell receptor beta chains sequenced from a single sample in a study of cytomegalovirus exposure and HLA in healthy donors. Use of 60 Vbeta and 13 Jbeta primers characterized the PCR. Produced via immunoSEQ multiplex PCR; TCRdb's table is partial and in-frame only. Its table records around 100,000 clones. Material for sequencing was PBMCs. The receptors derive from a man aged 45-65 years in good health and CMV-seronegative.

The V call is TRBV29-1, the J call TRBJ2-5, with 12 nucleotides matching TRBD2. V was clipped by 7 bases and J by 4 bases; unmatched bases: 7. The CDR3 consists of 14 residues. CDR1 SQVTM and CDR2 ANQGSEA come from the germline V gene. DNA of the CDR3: TGCAGCGGTCGACTAGCGGGAGTACGAGAGACCCAGTACTTC. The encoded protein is CSGRLAGVRETQYF.

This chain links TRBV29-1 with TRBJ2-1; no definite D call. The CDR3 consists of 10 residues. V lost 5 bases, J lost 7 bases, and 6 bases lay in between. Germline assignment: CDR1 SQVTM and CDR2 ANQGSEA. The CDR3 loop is CSVTRNEQFF. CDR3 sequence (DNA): TGCAGCGTTACGAGGAATGAGCAGTTCTTC.

CDR3: CASSLSPAGVLIEQFF. The CDR3 DNA reads as TGTGCCAGCAGCTTAAGTCCAGCGGGAGTTCTGATTGAGCAGTTCTTC. J is TRBJ2-1 and V is TRBV7-2; 8 nucleotides match TRBD2. The CDR3 contains 16 residues. From germline, CDR1 is SGHTA and CDR2 FQGNSA. The ends lost 2 bases at V and 9 bases at J; junction bases unmatched: 12.

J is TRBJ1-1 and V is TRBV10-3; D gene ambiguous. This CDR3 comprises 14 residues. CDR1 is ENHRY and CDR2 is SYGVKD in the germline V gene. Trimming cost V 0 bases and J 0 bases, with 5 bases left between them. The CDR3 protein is CAISESYLNTEAFF. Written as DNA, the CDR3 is TGTGCCATCAGTGAGTCCTACTTGAACACTGAAGCTTTCTTT.

The chain's CDR3 is CASRKERGNYGYTF. CDR3 DNA sequence: TGTGCCAGCAGGAAGGAAAGGGGCAACTATGGCTACACCTTC. This chain joins TRBV6-5 and TRBJ1-2, with a weak D call TRBD1 (5 bases). Trimming stripped 6 bases from V and 2 bases from J, with 13 bases between. This CDR3 spans 14 amino acids. The germline V gene encodes CDR1 MNHEY and CDR2 SVGAGI.

In nucleotides, the CDR3 is TGTGCCAGCAGCTTACCCGACAGGAACCAAGAGACCCAGTACTTC. The encoded protein is CASSLPDRNQETQYF. V is TRBV5-4 and J is TRBJ2-5, with D possibly being TRBD1 (6 bases). Germline V gives CDR1 SGHNT, CDR2 YYREEE (reference sequence). V lost 2 bases and J lost 0, with 11 bases in between. There are 15 residues in the CDR3.

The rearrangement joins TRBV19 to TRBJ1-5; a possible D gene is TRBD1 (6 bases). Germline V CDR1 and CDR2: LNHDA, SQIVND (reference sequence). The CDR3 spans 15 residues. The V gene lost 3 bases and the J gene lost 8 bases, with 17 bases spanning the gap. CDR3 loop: CASSIQGTPLEPQHF. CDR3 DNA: TGTGCCAGTAGTATTCAGGGGACCCCTTTGGAGCCCCAGCATTTT.

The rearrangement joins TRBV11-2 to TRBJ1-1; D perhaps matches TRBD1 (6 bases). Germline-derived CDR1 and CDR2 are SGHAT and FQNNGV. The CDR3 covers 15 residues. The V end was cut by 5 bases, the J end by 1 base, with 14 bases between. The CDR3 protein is CASSPRPDRNTEAFF. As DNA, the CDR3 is TGTGCCAGCAGCCCAAGACCGGACAGGAACACTGAAGCTTTCTTT.

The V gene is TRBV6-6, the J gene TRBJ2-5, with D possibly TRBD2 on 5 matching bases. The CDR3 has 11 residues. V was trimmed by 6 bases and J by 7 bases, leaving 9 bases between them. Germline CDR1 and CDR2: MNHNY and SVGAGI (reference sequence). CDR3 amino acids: CASSLAGTQYF. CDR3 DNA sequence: TGTGCCAGCAGCCTCGCGGGGACCCAGTACTTC.

The DNA for the CDR3 is TGTGCCATCAAAAGACAGGGGAGCTCCTACGAGCAGTACTTC. It codes for CAIKRQGSSYEQYF. The chain links TRBV10-3 to TRBJ2-7; 8 bases agree with TRBD1. The CDR3 extends over 14 amino acids. Germline assignment: CDR1 ENHRY and CDR2 SYGVKD. J gave up 0 bases and V 7 bases, and 5 bases lay outside the gene matches.

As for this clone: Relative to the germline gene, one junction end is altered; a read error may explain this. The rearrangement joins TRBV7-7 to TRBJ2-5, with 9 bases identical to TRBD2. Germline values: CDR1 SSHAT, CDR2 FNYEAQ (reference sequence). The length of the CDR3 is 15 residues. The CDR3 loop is CASSTMRGGQETQYF. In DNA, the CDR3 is TGTGCTAGCAGCACTATGCGGGGGGGGCAAGAGACCCAGTACTTC.

The CDR3 sequence is CASSQDGQGLQGGTPLHF. CDR3 nucleotide sequence: TGTGCCAGCAGCCAAGACGGACAGGGGCTCCAGGGGGGAACACCCCTCCACTTT. The chain couples TRBV4-2 to TRBJ1-6, with 9 bases lining up with TRBD1. Per germline, CDR1 LGHNA and CDR2 YNFKEQ. The CDR3 is 18 amino acids. V was pared by 0 bases and J by 11 bases, with 14 bases of the junction left unmatched.

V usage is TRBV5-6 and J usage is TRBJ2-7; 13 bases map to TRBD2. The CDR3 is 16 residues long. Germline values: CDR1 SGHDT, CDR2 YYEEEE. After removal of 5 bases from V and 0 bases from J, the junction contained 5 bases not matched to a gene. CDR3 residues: CASSGGLAGVSYEQYF. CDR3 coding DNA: TGTGCCAGCAGTGGCGGACTAGCGGGAGTCTCCTACGAGCAGTACTTC.

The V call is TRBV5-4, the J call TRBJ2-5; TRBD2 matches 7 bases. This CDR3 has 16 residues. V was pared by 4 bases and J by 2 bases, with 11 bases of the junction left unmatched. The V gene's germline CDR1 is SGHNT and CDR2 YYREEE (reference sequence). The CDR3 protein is CASSPDSGRGQETQYF. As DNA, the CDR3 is TGTGCCAGCAGCCCGGATAGCGGGCGAGGACAAGAGACCCAGTACTTC.

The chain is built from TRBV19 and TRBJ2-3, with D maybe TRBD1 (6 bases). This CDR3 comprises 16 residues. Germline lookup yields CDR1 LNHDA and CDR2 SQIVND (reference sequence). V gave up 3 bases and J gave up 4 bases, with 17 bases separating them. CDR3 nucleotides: TGTGCCAGTAGTATGGGGGCAGGGTCAAGGGCAGATACGCAGTATTTT. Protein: CASSMGAGSRADTQYF.

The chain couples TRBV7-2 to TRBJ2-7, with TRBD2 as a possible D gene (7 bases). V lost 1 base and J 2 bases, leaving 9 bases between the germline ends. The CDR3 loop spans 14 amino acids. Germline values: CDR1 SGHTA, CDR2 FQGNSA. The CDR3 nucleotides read TGTGCCAGCAGCTTAGAGGGGGGGACCTACGAGCAGTACTTC. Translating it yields CASSLEGGTYEQYF.

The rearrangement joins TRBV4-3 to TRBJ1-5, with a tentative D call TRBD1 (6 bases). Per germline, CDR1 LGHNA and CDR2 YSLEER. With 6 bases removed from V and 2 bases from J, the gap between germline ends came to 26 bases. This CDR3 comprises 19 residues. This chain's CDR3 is CASRKGVAPKRYGNQPQHF. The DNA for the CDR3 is TGCGCCAGCAGAAAGGGGGTAGCACCTAAAAGGTATGGCAATCAGCCCCAGCATTTT.

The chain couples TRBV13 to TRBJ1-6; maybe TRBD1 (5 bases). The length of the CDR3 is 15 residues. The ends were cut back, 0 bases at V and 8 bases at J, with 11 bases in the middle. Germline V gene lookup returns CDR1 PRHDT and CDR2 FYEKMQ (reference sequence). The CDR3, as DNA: TGTGCCAGCAGCTTAGGCCGACAGTTCGATTCACCCCTCCACTTT. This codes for CASSLGRQFDSPLHF.

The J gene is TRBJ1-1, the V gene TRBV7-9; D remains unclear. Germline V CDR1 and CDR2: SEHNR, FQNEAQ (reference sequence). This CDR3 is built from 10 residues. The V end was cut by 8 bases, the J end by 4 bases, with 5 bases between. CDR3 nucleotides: TGTGCCAGCCGGGGCACTGAAGCTTTCTTT. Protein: CASRGTEAFF.

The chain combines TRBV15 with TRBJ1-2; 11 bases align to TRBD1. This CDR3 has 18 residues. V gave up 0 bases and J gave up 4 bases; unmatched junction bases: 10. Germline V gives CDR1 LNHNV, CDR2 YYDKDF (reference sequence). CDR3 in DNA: TGTGCCACCAGCAGAGATCCCCTGGACAGGGGGCAGGTCTATGGCTACACCTTC. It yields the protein CATSRDPLDRGQVYGYTF.

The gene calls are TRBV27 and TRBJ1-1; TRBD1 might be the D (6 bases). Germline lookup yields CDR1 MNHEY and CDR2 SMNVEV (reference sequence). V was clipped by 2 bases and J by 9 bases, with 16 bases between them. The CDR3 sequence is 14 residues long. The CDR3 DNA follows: TGTGCCAGCAGTTTAAACAGGGTTGGAACTAAAGCTTTCTTT. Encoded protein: CASSLNRVGTKAFF.

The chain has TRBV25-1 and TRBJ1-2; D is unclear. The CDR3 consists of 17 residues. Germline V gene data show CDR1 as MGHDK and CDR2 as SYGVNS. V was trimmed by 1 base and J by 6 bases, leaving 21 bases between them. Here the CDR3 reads CASSELEAGPYSDGYTF. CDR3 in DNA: TGTGCCAGCAGTGAATTGGAGGCAGGACCGTACTCAGATGGCTACACCTTC.

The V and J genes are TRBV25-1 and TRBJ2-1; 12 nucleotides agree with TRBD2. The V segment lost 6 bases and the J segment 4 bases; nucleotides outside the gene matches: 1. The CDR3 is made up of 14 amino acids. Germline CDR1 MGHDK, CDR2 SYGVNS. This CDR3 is CASSLAGGYNEQFF. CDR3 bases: TGTGCCAGCAGCCTAGCGGGGGGGTACAATGAGCAGTTCTTC.

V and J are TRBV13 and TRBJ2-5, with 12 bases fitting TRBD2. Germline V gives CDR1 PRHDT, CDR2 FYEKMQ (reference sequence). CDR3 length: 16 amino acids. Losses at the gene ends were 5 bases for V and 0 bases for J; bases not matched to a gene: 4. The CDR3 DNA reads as TGTGCCAGCAGCCACGGACTAGCGGGAAACCAAGAGACCCAGTACTTC. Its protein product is CASSHGLAGNQETQYF.

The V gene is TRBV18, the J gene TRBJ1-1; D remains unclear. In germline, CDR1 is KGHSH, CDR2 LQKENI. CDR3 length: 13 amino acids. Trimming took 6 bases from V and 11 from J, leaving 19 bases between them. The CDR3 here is CASSNEGKAAAFF. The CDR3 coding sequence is TGTGCCAGCTCCAATGAGGGCAAGGCCGCTGCTTTCTTT.

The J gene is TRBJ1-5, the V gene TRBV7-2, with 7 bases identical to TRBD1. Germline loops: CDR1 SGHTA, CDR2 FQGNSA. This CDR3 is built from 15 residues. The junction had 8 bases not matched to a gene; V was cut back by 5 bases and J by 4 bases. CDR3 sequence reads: CASSQGGGPNQPQHF. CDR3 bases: TGTGCCAGCAGCCAGGGGGGAGGTCCAAATCAGCCCCAGCATTTT.

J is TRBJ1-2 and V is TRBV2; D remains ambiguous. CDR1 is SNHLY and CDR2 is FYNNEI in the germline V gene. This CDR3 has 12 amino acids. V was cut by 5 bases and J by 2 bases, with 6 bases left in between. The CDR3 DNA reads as TGTGCCAGCAGTACAGAGAACTATGGCTACACCTTC. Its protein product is CASSTENYGYTF.

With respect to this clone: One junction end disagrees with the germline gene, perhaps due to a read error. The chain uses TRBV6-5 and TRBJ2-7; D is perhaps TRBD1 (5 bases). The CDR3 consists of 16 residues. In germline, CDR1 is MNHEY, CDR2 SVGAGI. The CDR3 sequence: CVSSYSDSQVFYEQYF. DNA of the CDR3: TGTGTCAGCAGTTACTCGGATTCACAGGTGTTCTACGAGCAGTACTTC.

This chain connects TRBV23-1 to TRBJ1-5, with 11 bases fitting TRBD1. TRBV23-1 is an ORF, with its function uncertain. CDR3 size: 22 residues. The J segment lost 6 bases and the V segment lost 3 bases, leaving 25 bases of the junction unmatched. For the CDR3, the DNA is TGCGCCAGCAGTCATCCACACAGACGATCCCGGGACAGGGGGTTAGGCGGTCAGCCCCAGCATTTT. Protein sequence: CASSHPHRRSRDRGLGGQPQHF.

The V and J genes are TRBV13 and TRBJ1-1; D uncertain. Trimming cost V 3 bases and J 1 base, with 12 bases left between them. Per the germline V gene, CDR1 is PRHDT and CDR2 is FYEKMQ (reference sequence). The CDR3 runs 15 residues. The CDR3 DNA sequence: TGTGCCAGCAGCTTGACCGGGAACTCGAACACTGAAGCTTTCTTT. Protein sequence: CASSLTGNSNTEAFF.

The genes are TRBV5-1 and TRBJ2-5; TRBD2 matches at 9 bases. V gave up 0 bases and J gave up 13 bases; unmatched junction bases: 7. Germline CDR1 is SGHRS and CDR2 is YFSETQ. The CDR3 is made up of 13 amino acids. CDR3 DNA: TGCGCCAGCAGCTTGGTCCTAGCGGGACCCGTGTACTTC. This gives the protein CASSLVLAGPVYF.

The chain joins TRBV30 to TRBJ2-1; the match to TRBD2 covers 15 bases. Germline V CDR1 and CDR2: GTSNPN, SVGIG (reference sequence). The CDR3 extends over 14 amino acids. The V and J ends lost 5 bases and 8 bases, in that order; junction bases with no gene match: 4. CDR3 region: CAWRTSGGAYEQFF. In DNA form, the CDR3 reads TGTGCCTGGCGGACTAGCGGGGGGGCCTATGAGCAGTTCTTC.